Sequencing of this T cell receptor (beta chain) was carried out in a study of blood T cells in healthy people across ages. CDR3 length equals 14 residues. The V segment lost 4 bases and the J segment 7 bases; nucleotides outside the gene matches: 10. Germline V gene lookup returns CDR1 SQVTM and CDR2 ANQGSEA. For the second PCR, which ran for about 6 to 11 cycles, a sample-barcoded 5' primer and a J-beta primer mix were used. From the 5' RACE reads, TCRdb called clonotypes with MiXCR, one entry per CDR3 protein. The sample consists of roughly 1.4 million distinct CDR3 sequences, 55% to 75% of them appearing once.

Material for sequencing was blood. The genes are TRBV29-1 and TRBJ2-7, with TRBD2 matching over 10 bases. The receptor was derived from a man younger than 30 in good health. In nucleotides, the CDR3 is TGCAGCGTTGGGAGGACTAGCGGATACAATGAGCAGTACTTC. Its translation: CSVGRTSGYNEQYF.